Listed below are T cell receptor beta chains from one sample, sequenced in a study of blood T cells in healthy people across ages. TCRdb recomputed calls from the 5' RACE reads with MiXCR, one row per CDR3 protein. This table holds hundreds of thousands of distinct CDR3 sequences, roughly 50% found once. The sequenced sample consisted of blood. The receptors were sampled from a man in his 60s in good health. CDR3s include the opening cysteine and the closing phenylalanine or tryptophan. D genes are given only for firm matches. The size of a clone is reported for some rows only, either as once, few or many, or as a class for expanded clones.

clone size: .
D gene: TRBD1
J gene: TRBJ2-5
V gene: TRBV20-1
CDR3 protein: CSARAGTGDQETQYF
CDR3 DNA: TGCAGTGCTAGAGCCGGGACAGGGGACCAAGAGACCCAGTACTTC

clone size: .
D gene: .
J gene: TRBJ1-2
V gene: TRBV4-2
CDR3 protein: CASSQDQRGYTF
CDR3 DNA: TGTGCCAGCAGCCAGGACCAGCGAGGCTACACCTTC

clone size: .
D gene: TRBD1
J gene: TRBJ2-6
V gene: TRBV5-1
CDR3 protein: CASSLARDSSGANVLTF
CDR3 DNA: TGCGCCAGCAGCTTGGCCCGGGACAGCTCTGGGGCCAACGTCCTGACTTTC

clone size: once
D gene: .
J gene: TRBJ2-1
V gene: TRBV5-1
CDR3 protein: CASSLPADWHNEQFF
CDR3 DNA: TGCGCCAGCAGCTTGCCCGCGGACTGGCACAATGAGCAGTTCTTC

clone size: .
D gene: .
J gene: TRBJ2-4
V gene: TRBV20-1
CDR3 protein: CSARDPRGVAKNIQYF
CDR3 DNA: TGCAGTGCTAGAGACCCGAGGGGGGTAGCCAAAAACATTCAGTACTTC

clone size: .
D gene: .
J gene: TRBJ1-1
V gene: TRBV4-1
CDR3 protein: CASSRTAWSTEAFF
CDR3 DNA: TGCGCCAGCAGCCGGACGGCATGGAGCACTGAAGCTTTCTTT

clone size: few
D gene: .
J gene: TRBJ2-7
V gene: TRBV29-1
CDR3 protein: CSVADIYEQYF
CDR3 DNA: TGCAGCGTTGCGGACATCTACGAGCAGTACTTC

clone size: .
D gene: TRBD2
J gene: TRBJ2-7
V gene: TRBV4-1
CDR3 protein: CASSQPGTSGSYEQYF
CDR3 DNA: TGCGCCAGCAGCCAACCAGGGACTAGCGGCTCCTACGAGCAGTACTTC

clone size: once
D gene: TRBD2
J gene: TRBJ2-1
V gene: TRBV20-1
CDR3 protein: CSARSQAGGQKEQFF
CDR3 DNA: TGCAGTGCTAGATCGCAAGCGGGGGGGCAGAAGGAGCAGTTCTTC

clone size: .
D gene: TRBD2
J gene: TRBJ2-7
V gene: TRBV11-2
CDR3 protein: CASSLDGGGSSYEQYF
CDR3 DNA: TGTGCCAGCAGCTTAGATGGGGGAGGGAGCTCCTACGAGCAGTACTTC

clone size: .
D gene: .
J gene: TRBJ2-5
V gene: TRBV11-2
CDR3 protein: CASSGSVFGTQYF
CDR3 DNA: TGTGCCAGCAGCGGGTCTGTCTTCGGGACCCAGTACTTC